This TCR beta chain derives from a study of beta chain features in type 1 diabetes. Findings and caveats of the study: Possibly, sequencing cDNA over-represented cells that had high TCR expression levels. All four CD4+ subsets from Type 1 diabetes patients carried moderately but significantly shorter TCRB CDR3s.

As every portion of the isolated RNA was reverse transcribed, the sequencing read expressed TCRB transcripts. TCRdb's copy holds only in-frame clones and misses some; the assay was immunoSEQ multiplex PCR. This table has more than 250,000 clones, approximately 20% appearing once. Germline CDR1 GTSNPN, CDR2 SVGIG (reference sequence). V dropped 7 bases and J dropped 4; count of bases not matched to a gene: 8. The CDR3 has 13 amino acids. Roughly 110 mL of blood, on average, came from one heparinised draw per donor. CD4+ cells of the naive, central memory, regulatory and stem cell-like memory types were sorted via CD45RO/CCR7/CD25/CD127/CD95/CD27. This clone was detected a few times. Its antigen is undetermined.

V and J are TRBV30 and TRBJ1-2, with 8 positions matching TRBD1. This sequence originates from a woman aged 40 to 49 with type 1 diabetes. Sequenced material: naive CD4+ T cells from blood. CDR3 residues: CAYSGGLGYGYTF. As DNA, the CDR3 is TGTGCCTACTCAGGGGGCTTGGGCTATGGCTACACCTTC.